These 12 T cell receptor beta chains were all obtained from the same sample, sequenced in a study of spatial heterogeneity in lung cancer (dated by TCRdb to the late 2010s). Per the publication, the time point label means: sample taken at primary tumor resection. Whole RNA extracted from tumor and nontumor lung tissue, or from cryopreserved PBMC samples, was used for TCR sequencing without cell sorting. The library was generated by 5' RACE. Reads for this sample came from a NextSeq 500. Through fastp at Q25 and MiXCR, TCRdb rebuilt clones from the public reads, retaining in-frame beta chains. Identical CDR3 proteins give one entry, which carries the most common genes and DNA. This sample has over 90,000 distinct CDR3 sequences in its table, and roughly 10% of those were observed once. The top ten clonotypes cover about 7% of the sample. The starting material was PBMCs, obtained at surgery. The source of these receptors is a male donor with early-stage non-small cell lung cancer.

The chain joins TRBV19 to TRBJ1-5, with no clear D. Trimming left V 5 bases short and J 7 bases short, with 12 bases between. Germline V gives CDR1 LNHDA, CDR2 SQIVND (reference sequence). The length of the CDR3 is 13 residues. CDR3 in amino acids: CASSPLVGQPQHF. For the CDR3, the DNA is TGTGCCAGTAGTCCACTAGTGGGACAGCCCCAGCATTTT.

This clonotype was picked up a small number of times. The CDR3 is CASSQRTSRTGELFF. CDR3 DNA sequence: TGTGCCAGCAGCCAAAGGACATCCCGGACCGGGGAGCTGTTTTTT. V usage is TRBV12-3 or TRBV12-4 and J usage is TRBJ2-2, with D tentatively TRBD1 (5 bases). The CDR3 is 15 residues long. V was trimmed by 6 bases and J by 5 bases, leaving 16 bases between them.

Ten or more counts support this clonotype. The rearrangement uses TRBV28 and TRBJ1-6; D unclear. V dropped 7 bases and J dropped 3 bases, with 22 bases sitting between them. CDR1 MDHEN and CDR2 SYDVKM come from the germline V gene. The CDR3 is 18 residues long. The CDR3 DNA follows: TGTGCCAGCACCACCTCGGTGGAGACACAACGCTATAATTCACCCCTCCACTTT. Translating it yields CASTTSVETQRYNSPLHF.

This clonotype occurred a few times. The rearrangement joins TRBV28 to TRBJ2-7; TRBD1 matches 7 bases. Germline lookup yields CDR1 MDHEN and CDR2 SYDVKM. The CDR3 runs to 14 residues. Unmatched junction bases numbered 10, after V lost 9 bases and J lost 2 bases. CDR3 bases: TGTGCCAGTTCCCTTTGGGGACAGACCTACGAGCAGTACTTC. Residues: CASSLWGQTYEQYF. Complete variable domain (other parts from reference TRBV28 and TRBJ2-7): DVKVTQSSRYLVKRTGEKVFLECVQDMDHENMFWYRQDPGLGLRLIYFSYDVKMKEKGDIPEGYSVSREKKERFSLILESASTNQTSMYLCASSLWGQTYEQYFGPGTRLTVT.

J is TRBJ2-3 and V is TRBV5-6; 12 bases map to TRBD1. The trim removed 3 bases at V and 4 bases at J, leaving 9 bases unmatched. Germline CDR1 is SGHDT and CDR2 is YYEEEE. The CDR3 is made up of 17 amino acids. Here the CDR3 DNA reads TGTGCCAGCAGCTCATCCACCGGGACAGGGGGCCCAGATACGCAGTATTTT. This translates into CASSSSTGTGGPDTQYF. The whole variable domain, filled in from reference TRBV5-6 and TRBJ2-3, reads DAGVTQSPTHLIKTRGQQVTLRCSPKSGHDTVSWYQQALGQGPQFIFQYYEEEERQRGNFPDRFSGHQFPNYSSELNVNALLLGDSALYLCASSSSTGTGGPDTQYFGPGTRLTVL.

This clonotype was found a few times. The CDR3 protein is CSASPLTSGKSTDTQYF. CDR3 nucleotides: TGCAGTGCTTCCCCCCTGACTAGCGGGAAGTCGACAGATACGCAGTATTTT. The chain employs TRBV20-1 and TRBJ2-3; TRBD2 matches at 11 bases. V lost 5 bases and J lost 3; bases outside the gene matches: 13. The CDR3 length is 17 residues. Germline CDR1 DFQATT, CDR2 SNEGSKA (reference sequence).

This clonotype appeared a single time. The chain uses TRBV5-1 and TRBJ2-1; TRBD2 aligns across 11 bases. CDR1 is SGHRS and CDR2 is YFSETQ in the germline V gene. V shed 4 bases, J shed 0 bases, and the junction held 3 bases outside the gene matches. CDR3 length: 16 residues. The CDR3 bases are TGCGCCAGCAGCCCTAGCGGGGGGCGCTCCTACAATGAGCAGTTCTTC. Protein product: CASSPSGGRSYNEQFF.

The chain combines TRBV5-1 with TRBJ1-1; the match to TRBD1 covers 9 bases. V shed 4 bases, J shed 1 base, and the junction held 5 bases outside the gene matches. CDR1 and CDR2 (germline): SGHRS, YFSETQ. The length of the CDR3 is 15 residues. CDR3: CASSGQGPGNTEAFF. DNA of the CDR3: TGCGCCAGCAGCGGACAGGGGCCAGGGAACACTGAAGCTTTCTTT.

This clonotype appeared many times. This sequence joins TRBV6-5 and TRBJ1-1; D may be TRBD1 (6 bases). The CDR3 totals 13 residues. The germline V gene encodes CDR1 MNHEY and CDR2 SVGAGI. Trimming took off 6 bases at V and 4 bases at J, with 12 bases between the two ends. CDR3 coding DNA: TGTGCCAGCAGGAGGGGGAAAGGCACTGAAGCTTTCTTT. This translates into CASRRGKGTEAFF.

J is TRBJ1-5 and V is TRBV21-1; whether TRBD1, the table's D call, matches the DNA was not checked. TRBV21-1 is recorded as a pseudogene. This CDR3 region has 16 residues. CDR3 nucleotide sequence: TGTGCCAGCAGCAAAGATTCCCAGGGGAATGATCAGCCCCAGCATTTT. Translating gives CASSKDSQGNDQPQHF.

This clonotype has at least ten counts. The V gene is TRBV7-8, the J gene TRBJ1-5; the D gene is possibly TRBD1 (5 bases). V lost 0 bases and J 7 bases, leaving 10 bases between the germline ends. The germline CDR1 and CDR2 sequences are SGHVS and FQNEAQ. This CDR3 has 14 amino acids. The CDR3 reads CASSLARQSQPQHF. The CDR3 coding sequence is TGTGCCAGCAGCTTAGCTAGACAGTCGCAGCCCCAGCATTTT.

This clonotype occurred a few times. The chain couples TRBV10-3 to TRBJ2-2, with TRBD2 matching over 7 bases. Germline-derived CDR1 and CDR2 are ENHRY and SYGVKD. The CDR3 extends over 17 amino acids. Trimming took 5 bases from V and 1 from J; bases not matched to a gene: 10. The CDR3 DNA is TGTGCCATCAGTCCTTGGAAGCGGGAACTGAACACCGGGGAGCTGTTTTTT. Its translation: CAISPWKRELNTGELFF.